A single T cell receptor beta chain is shown here with its context. The data were taken from a study of blood T cell repertoires in COVID-19. Across the whole study: From T cells, B-cell-depleted T cells, or PBMCs came the material, which was cDNA or gDNA.

Participants' own reports of clinical history determined their cohort assignment. Under the authors' procedure: Quantification of nucleated cells was approximated via reference gene primer amplification. Using immunoSEQ multiplex PCR, the repertoire was profiled, and TCRdb retains in-frame clones only, with some absent. The V and J calls and the clone size are those of that table, but D and trimming were determined from the DNA. The sample has 250,000 to 300,000 clones; about nine tenths are singletons. From germline, CDR1 is LNHDA and CDR2 SQIVND (reference sequence). The V end lost 6 bases, the J end lost 3 bases, and 20 bases lay between the germline ends. The CDR3 runs 16 residues.

This sequence joins TRBV19 and TRBJ1-1; perhaps TRBD1 as D (5 bases). The source is a human donor in a cohort exposed to, infected with or recovered from COVID-19 (not recorded which). The donor label of this sample is uncertain. Sequencing was done on a sample of PBMCs or T cells enriched from blood (not recorded which). This chain's CDR3 is CASRVGGTHKDTEAFF. CDR3 bases: TGTGCCAGTAGAGTCGGGGGGACGCATAAGGACACTGAAGCTTTCTTT.